The clone carrying this T cell receptor (beta chain) was seen a handful of times. The antigen is undetermined. The data belong to a study of post-analysis software for immune sequencing data. Study results and limitations: With TRBV5-6, TRBV5-1 and TRBV20-1 included, about five TRBV segments were more frequent in patients than in controls.

Unique-molecular-identifier-tagged TCR beta cDNA libraries were used. TCRdb reprocessed the PCR reads with MiXCR, giving one entry per CDR3 protein. The data hold hundreds of thousands of distinct CDR3 sequences, with around 40% observed a single time. The trim removed 5 bases at V and 3 bases at J, leaving 7 bases unmatched. This CDR3 has 15 residues. Germline V CDR1 and CDR2: MNHNS, SASEGT. The V and J genes are TRBV6-1 and TRBJ2-5; 9 nucleotides line up with TRBD2. This TCR was recovered from a girl aged 5-17 years with multiple sclerosis. Specimen: blood. The CDR3 protein is CASSPWRGGKETQYF. In nucleotides, the CDR3 is TGTGCCAGCAGTCCTTGGCGGGGGGGCAAAGAGACCCAGTACTTC.